The TCR beta chain under discussion was sequenced for a study of shared T cell receptors in the human thymus. The germline V and J ends were trimmed by 1 base and 10 bases, with 9 bases remaining between them. The CDR3 spans 13 residues. CDR1 and CDR2 (germline): SGHDT, YYEEEE. The table came from immunoSEQ multiplex PCR; TCRdb's copy has only in-frame clones and leaves some out. This sample has approximately 760,000 clones, with approximately 85% found just once. These data were likewise used in another study, on human thymus T cells. That paper adds: Infants served as donors; they were healthy and Finnish and were having corrective surgery for congenital heart defects. Surgeons resected thymus tissue during corrective heart surgery. Among thymic and blood repertoires, usage of V and J genes appeared biased. The related literature has documented a marked overlap of thymic repertoires among unrelated individuals.

V gene TRBV5-6 combines with J gene TRBJ1-6; the D is unclear. Specimen: thymocytes. The source is a girl in the first two years of life with a congenital heart defect. The CDR3 DNA follows: TGTGCCAGCAGCTTGTCTTCAGGATCACCCCTCCACTTT. Amino acids: CASSLSSGSPLHF.